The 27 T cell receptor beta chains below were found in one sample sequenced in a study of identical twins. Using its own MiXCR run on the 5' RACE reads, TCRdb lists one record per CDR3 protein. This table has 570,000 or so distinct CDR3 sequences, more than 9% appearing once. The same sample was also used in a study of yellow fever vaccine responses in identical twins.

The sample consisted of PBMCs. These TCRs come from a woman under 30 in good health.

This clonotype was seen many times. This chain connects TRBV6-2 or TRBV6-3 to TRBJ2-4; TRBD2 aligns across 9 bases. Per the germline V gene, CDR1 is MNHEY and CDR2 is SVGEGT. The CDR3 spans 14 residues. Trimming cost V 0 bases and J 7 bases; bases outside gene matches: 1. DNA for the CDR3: TGTGCCAGCAGTTACTCTAGCGGGAGTAACATTCAGTACTTC. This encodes CASSYSSGSNIQYF.

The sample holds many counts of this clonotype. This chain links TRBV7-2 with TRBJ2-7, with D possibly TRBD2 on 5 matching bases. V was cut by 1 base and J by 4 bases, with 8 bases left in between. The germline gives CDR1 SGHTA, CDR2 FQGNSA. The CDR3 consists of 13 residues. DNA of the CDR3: TGTGCCAGCAGCTTAGTTCGGGGTTACGAGCAGTACTTC. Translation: CASSLVRGYEQYF. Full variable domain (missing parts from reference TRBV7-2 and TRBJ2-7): GAGVSQSPSNKVTEKGKDVELRCDPISGHTALYWYRQSLGQGLEFLIYFQGNSAPDKSGLPSDRFSAERTGGSVSTLTIQRTQQEDSAVYLCASSLVRGYEQYFGPGTRLTVT.

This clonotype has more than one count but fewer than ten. This CDR3 reads CASSLFTGGSAYEQYF. The CDR3 DNA sequence: TGTGCCAGCAGTTTATTCACAGGGGGGTCTGCCTACGAGCAGTACTTC. The chain recombines TRBV28 with TRBJ2-7; TRBD1 matches 8 bases. This CDR3 is 16 amino acids long. Germline assignment: CDR1 MDHEN and CDR2 SYDVKM. V was clipped by 1 base and J by 2 bases; unmatched bases: 7.

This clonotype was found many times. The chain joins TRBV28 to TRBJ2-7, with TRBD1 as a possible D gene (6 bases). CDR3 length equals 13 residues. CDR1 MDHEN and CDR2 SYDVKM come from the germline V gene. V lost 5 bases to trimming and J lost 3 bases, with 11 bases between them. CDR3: CASSDRLLYEQYF. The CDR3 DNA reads TGTGCCAGCAGTGACAGGTTGCTCTACGAGCAGTACTTC. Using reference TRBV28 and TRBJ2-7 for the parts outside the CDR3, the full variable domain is DVKVTQSSRYLVKRTGEKVFLECVQDMDHENMFWYRQDPGLGLRLIYFSYDVKMKEKGDIPEGYSVSREKKERFSLILESASTNQTSMYLCASSDRLLYEQYFGPGTRLTVT.

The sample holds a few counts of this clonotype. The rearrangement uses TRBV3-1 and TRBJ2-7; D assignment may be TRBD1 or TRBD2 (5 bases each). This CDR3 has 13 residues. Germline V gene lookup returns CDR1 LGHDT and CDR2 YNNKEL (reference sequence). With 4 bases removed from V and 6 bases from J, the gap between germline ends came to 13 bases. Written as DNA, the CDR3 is TGTGCCAGCAGCCCGCCGGGGCGGCTCGAGCAGTACTTC. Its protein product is CASSPPGRLEQYF.

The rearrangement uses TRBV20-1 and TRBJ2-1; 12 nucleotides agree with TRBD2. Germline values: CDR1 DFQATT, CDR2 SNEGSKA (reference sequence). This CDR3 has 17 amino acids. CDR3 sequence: CCARDLGTSGLTHEQFF. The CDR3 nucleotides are TGCTGCGCTAGAGATCTTGGGACTAGCGGGCTCACCCATGAGCAGTTCTTC.

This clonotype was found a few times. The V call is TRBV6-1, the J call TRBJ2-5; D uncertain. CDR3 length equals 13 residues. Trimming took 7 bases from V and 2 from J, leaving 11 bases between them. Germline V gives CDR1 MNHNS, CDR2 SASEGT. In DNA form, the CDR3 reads TGTGCCAGCACAGTTCGGTTACAAGAGACCCAGTACTTC. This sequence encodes CASTVRLQETQYF.

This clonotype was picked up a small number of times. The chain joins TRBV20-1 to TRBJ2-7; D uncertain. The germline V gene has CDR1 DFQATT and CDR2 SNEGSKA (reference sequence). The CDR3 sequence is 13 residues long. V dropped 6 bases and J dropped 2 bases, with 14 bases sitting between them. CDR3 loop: CSARTATTYEQYF. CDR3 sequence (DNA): TGCAGTGCCAGGACGGCGACCACCTACGAGCAGTACTTC.

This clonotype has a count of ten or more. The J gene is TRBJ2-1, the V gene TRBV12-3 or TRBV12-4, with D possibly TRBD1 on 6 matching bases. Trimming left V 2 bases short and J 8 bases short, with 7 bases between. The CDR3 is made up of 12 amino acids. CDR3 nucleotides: TGTGCCAGCAGTTTAAGGGGGTATGAGCAGTTCTTC. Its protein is CASSLRGYEQFF.

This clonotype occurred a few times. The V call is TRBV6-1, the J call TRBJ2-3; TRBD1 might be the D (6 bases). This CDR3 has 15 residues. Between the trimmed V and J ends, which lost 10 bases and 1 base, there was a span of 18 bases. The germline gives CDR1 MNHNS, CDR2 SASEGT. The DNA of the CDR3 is TGTGCCACCTCTAACCGGGACATAGGCACAGATACGCAGTATTTT. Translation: CATSNRDIGTDTQYF.

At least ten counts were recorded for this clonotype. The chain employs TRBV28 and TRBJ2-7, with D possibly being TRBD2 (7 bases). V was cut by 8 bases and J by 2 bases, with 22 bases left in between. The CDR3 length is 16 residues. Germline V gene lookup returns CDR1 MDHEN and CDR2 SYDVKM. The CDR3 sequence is CASQQWGGRRTYEQYF. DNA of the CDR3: TGTGCCAGCCAACAATGGGGGGGGCGGAGAACCTACGAGCAGTACTTC.

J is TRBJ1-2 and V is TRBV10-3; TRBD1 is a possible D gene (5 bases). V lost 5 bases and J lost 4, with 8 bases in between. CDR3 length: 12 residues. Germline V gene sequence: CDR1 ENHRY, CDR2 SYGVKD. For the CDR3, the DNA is TGTGCCATCAGTCTAGACAGCTATGGCTACACCTTC. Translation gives CAISLDSYGYTF.

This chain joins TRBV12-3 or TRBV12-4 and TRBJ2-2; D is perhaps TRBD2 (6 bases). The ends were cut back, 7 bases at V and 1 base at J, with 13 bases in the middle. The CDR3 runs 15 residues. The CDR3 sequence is CASNGGTLNTGELFF. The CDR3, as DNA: TGTGCCAGCAACGGCGGGACCCTGAACACCGGGGAGCTGTTTTTT.

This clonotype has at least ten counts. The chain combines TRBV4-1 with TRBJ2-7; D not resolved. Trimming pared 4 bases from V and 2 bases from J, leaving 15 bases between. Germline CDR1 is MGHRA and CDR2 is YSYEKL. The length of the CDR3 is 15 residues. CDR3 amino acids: CASSRNSGLTYEQYF. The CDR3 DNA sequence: TGCGCCAGCAGCCGAAACTCTGGGTTGACCTACGAGCAGTACTTC.

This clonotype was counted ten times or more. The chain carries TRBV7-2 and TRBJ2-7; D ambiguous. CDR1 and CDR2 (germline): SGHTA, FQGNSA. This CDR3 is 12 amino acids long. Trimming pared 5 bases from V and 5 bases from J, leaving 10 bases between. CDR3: CASSPEIDEQYF. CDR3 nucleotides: TGTGCCAGCAGCCCCGAGATTGACGAGCAGTACTTC.

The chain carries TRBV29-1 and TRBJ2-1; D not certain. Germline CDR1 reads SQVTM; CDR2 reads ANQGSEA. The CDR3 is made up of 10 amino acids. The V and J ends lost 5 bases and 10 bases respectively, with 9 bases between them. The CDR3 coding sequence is TGCAGCGTTTTATGGCTAGAGCAGTTCTTC. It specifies CSVLWLEQFF.

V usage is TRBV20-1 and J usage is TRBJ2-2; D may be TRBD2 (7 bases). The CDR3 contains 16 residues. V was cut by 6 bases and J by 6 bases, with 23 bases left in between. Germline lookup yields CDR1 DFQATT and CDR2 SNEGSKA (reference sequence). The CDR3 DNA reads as TGCAGTGCCCCGAGTGGGGGGGCTCGGGGCCCCGGGGAGCTGTTTTTT. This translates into CSAPSGGARGPGELFF.

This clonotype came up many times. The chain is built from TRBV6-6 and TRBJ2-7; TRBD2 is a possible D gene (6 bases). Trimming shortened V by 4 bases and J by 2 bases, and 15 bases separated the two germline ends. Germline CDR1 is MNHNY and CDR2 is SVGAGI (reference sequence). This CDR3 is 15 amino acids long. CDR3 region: CASSLEASGAYEQYF. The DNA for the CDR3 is TGTGCCAGCAGTTTAGAAGCGTCGGGGGCCTACGAGCAGTACTTC.

CDR3 DNA sequence: TGCAGCGTTGTGTGGGACCGTACCTACGAGCAGTACTTC. Protein product: CSVVWDRTYEQYF. The chain carries TRBV29-1 and TRBJ2-7; D may match TRBD1 or TRBD2 (5 bases each). The CDR3 extends over 13 amino acids. Trimming cost V 4 bases and J 2 bases, with 12 bases left between them. CDR1 is SQVTM and CDR2 is ANQGSEA in the germline V gene.

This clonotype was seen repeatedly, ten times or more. Here the CDR3 reads CASSQDLSGTLTDTQYF. For the CDR3, the DNA is TGCGCCAGCAGCCAAGACCTCTCCGGGACGCTCACAGATACGCAGTATTTT. V and J are TRBV4-3 and TRBJ2-3; TRBD1 or TRBD2 may be the D gene (5 bases each). The germline CDR1 and CDR2 sequences are LGHNA and YSLEER. V was trimmed by 0 bases and J by 2 bases, leaving 15 bases between them. The CDR3 length is 17 residues.

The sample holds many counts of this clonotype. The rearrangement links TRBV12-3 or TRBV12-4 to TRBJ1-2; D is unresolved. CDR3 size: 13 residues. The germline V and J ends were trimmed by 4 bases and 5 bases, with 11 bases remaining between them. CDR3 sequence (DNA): TGTGCCAGCAGTTCCATGACCCGTTATGGCTACACCTTC. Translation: CASSSMTRYGYTF.

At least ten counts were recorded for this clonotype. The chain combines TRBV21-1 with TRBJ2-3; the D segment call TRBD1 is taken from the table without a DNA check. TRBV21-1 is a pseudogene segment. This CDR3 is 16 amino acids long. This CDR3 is CASLSYPGTAADTQYF. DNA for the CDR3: TGTGCCAGCCTCTCCTACCCCGGGACAGCAGCAGATACGCAGTATTTT.

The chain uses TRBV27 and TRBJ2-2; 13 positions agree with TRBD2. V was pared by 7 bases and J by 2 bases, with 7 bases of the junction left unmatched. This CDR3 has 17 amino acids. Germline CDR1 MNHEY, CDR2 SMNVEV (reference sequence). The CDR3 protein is CASTRLAGGINTGELFF. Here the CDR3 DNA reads TGTGCCAGCACGAGACTAGCGGGGGGAATCAACACCGGGGAGCTGTTTTTT.

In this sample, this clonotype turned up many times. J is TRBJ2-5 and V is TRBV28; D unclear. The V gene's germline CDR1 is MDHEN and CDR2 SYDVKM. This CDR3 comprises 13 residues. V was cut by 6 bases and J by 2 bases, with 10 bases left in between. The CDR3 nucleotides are TGTGCCAGCAGAAGGGCCAGTCAAGAGACCCAGTACTTC. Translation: CASRRASQETQYF.

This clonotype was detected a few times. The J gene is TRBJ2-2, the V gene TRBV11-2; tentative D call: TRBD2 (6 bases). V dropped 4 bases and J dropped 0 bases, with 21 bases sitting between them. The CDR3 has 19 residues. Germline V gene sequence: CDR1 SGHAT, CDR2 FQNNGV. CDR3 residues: CASSSRGGLGKANTGELFF. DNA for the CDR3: TGTGCCAGCAGCTCCCGGGGAGGACTGGGAAAAGCGAACACCGGGGAGCTGTTTTTT.

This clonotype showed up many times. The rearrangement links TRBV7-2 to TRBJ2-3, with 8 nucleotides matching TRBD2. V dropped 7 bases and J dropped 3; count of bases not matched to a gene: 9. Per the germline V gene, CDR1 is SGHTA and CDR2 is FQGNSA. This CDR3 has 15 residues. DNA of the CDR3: TGTGCCAGCATGCTTATAGCGGGACGAACAGATACGCAGTATTTT. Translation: CASMLIAGRTDTQYF.

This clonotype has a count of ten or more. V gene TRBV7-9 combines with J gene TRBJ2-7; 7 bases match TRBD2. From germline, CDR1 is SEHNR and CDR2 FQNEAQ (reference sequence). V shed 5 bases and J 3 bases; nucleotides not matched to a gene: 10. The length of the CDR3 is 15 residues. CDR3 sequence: CASSQKGRENYEQYF. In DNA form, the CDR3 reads TGTGCCAGCAGCCAGAAGGGGAGGGAGAACTACGAGCAGTACTTC.